Shown below are 5 T cell receptor beta chains from a single sample sequenced in a study of blood T cell repertoires in COVID-19 (TCRdb year 2020). Libraries were constructed by the immunoSEQ multiplex PCR assay. This is the immuneACCESS table as TCRdb keeps it, with only in-frame sequences that have V and J called. A part of the clones is gone; compared with another copy, unresolved V genes explain less than half, and the rest is unexplained. This sample holds about 230,000 clones; roughly 85% were observed only once. The ten largest clones take up under 3% of the sample. Sequenced input: peripheral blood. The origin of the receptors is a woman in her 70s with active or convalescent COVID-19.

The chain has TRBV19 and TRBJ2-1, with a weak D call TRBD1 (6 bases). V lost 6 bases and J lost 0, with 21 bases in between. The CDR3 length is 18 residues. Germline CDR1 LNHDA, CDR2 SQIVND (reference sequence). This CDR3 reads CASSPGQGFQSSYNEQFF. The DNA of the CDR3 is TGTGCCAGTAGCCCCGGCCAGGGGTTTCAAAGCTCCTACAATGAGCAGTTCTTC.

The genes are TRBV5-4 and TRBJ2-5, with 10 bases that match TRBD2. V lost 4 bases and J lost 6; bases outside the gene matches: 6. The CDR3 is 14 amino acids. Germline V lookup: CDR1 SGHNT, CDR2 YYREEE (reference sequence). The DNA for the CDR3 is TGTGCCAGCAGCAGCGGGGGGGCTGGAAAGACCCAGTACTTC. It encodes CASSSGGAGKTQYF.

This clone was observed a few times. The rearrangement links TRBV7-2 to TRBJ1-1, with TRBD1 as a possible D gene (5 bases). The CDR3 contains 15 residues. Trimming removed 3 bases at V and 8 bases at J, with 19 bases between. Germline V gene data show CDR1 as SGHTA and CDR2 as FQGNSA. The CDR3: CASSFRGSGDLEAFF. CDR3 DNA sequence: TGTGCCAGCAGCTTTAGGGGTTCGGGGGACCTCGAAGCTTTCTTT. The full variable domain, completed using reference TRBV7-2 and TRBJ1-1, is GAGVSQSPSNKVTEKGKDVELRCDPISGHTALYWYRQSLGQGLEFLIYFQGNSAPDKSGLPSDRFSAERTGGSVSTLTIQRTQQEDSAVYLCASSFRGSGDLEAFFGQGTRLTVV.

The chain is built from TRBV6-5 and TRBJ1-5; 8 positions agree with TRBD1. The CDR3 is 15 residues long. The germline V gene encodes CDR1 MNHEY and CDR2 SVGAGI. V lost 6 bases to trimming and J lost 0 bases; unmatched junction nucleotides: 4. Here the CDR3 DNA reads TGTGCCAGCAGAGCGACAGGGGTTAGCAATCAGCCCCAGCATTTT. Protein: CASRATGVSNQPQHF.

This clone was detected only once. The rearrangement uses TRBV19 and TRBJ2-7, with 7 bases aligning to TRBD2. The CDR3 covers 16 residues. Germline V lookup: CDR1 LNHDA, CDR2 SQIVND (reference sequence). V shed 6 bases, J shed 5 bases, and the junction held 16 bases outside the gene matches. The CDR3 spells CASSKLGGSASDEQYF. The CDR3 nucleotides are TGTGCCAGTAGCAAACTGGGGGGGTCTGCTTCAGACGAGCAGTACTTC.